Listed here is a single T cell receptor (beta chain). The CDR3 spans 13 residues. V dropped 2 bases and J dropped 4 bases, with 8 bases sitting between them. The data were taken from a study of blood T cell repertoires in COVID-19. Looking at the study overall: Sites across the United States, Italy and Spain contributed samples from acute and convalescent COVID-19. Sources were T cells, B-cell-depleted T cells, or PBMCs; the material itself was cDNA or gDNA.

As originally analysed: Quantification of nucleated cells was approximated via reference gene primer amplification. Using immunoSEQ multiplex PCR, the repertoire was profiled, and TCRdb retains in-frame clones only, with some absent. Clonal size and the V and J genes are those of that table, whereas D and trimming came from the DNA. The repertoire holds about 100,000 clones, with around 90% as singletons. The rearrangement joins TRBV12-3 or TRBV12-4 to TRBJ1-2; D ambiguous. The sequenced sample consisted of peripheral blood. The receptor comes from a man in his sixties or seventies with acute or convalescent COVID-19. The CDR3 sequence is CASSLQFRYGYTF. As DNA, the CDR3 is TGTGCCAGCAGTTTACAGTTCCGCTATGGCTACACCTTC.